This T cell receptor (beta chain) is from a study of shared clonotypes between healthy human individuals. The protocol was immunoSEQ multiplex PCR, while the TCRdb copy is restricted to in-frame clones and leaves out a portion. In the table there are around 2.5 million clones, approximately 94% of which are singletons. CDR3 length equals 15 residues. Germline CDR1 is SGHRS and CDR2 is YFSETQ. The V and J ends lost 1 base and 6 bases respectively, with 14 bases between them. In this sample, this clone turned up once. V gene TRBV5-1 combines with J gene TRBJ2-1; tentatively, D is TRBD2 (5 bases). The sequence came from a man aged 18 to 30 in good health. Some clones in this sample may be carry-over from other donors' samples. Sequenced sample: naive CD4+ T cells from PBMCs. As to subset: CD45RA+ positively selected. The CDR3 sequence is CASSLSLVARNEQFF. As DNA, the CDR3 is TGCGCCAGCAGCTTGTCACTAGTTGCCCGCAATGAGCAGTTCTTC. Based on the CDR3 plus reference TRBV5-1 and TRBJ2-1, the full variable domain is KAGVTQTPRYLIKTRGQQVTLSCSPISGHRSVSWYQQTPGQGLQFLFEYFSETQRNKGNFPGRFSGRQFSNSRSEMNVSTLELGDSALYLCASSLSLVARNEQFFGPGTRLTVL.